The rows below give T cell receptor beta chains drawn from one sample of a study of blood T cell repertoires in COVID-19. The protocol was immunoSEQ multiplex PCR, while the TCRdb copy is restricted to in-frame clones and leaves out a portion. The sample gives 150,000 to 200,000 clones, more than 70% of which show up once; under 7% is in the top ten. The source material was PBMCs or T cells enriched from blood (not recorded which). These receptors all come from a middle-aged man who had recovered from COVID-19. CDR3s include the opening cysteine and the closing phenylalanine or tryptophan. The order of the fields is clone size, J gene, V gene, D gene, CDR3 protein, CDR3 DNA. A D gene is named only where the DNA matches it firmly. Rows may omit the clone size; those that give it use once, few, many or a size class.

size: NA
J: TRBJ2-5
V: TRBV18
D: TRBD2
CDR3: CASTSGTREGTQYF
DNA: TGTGCCAGCACATCCGGGACTAGGGAAGGGACCCAGTACTTC

size: NA
J: TRBJ2-6
V: TRBV5-1
D: NA
CDR3: CACQIQAGANVLTF
DNA: TGCGCCTGTCAGATACAGGCTGGGGCCAACGTCCTGACTTTC

size: NA
J: TRBJ2-3
V: TRBV2
D: TRBD2
CDR3: CASTRTSGVSDTQYF
DNA: TGTGCCAGCACCAGGACTAGCGGGGTGTCAGATACGCAGTATTTT

size: NA
J: TRBJ1-3
V: TRBV9
D: NA
CDR3: CASSPASRGVGNTIYF
DNA: TGTGCCAGCAGCCCGGCATCGCGGGGGGTCGGAAACACCATATATTTT

size: NA
J: TRBJ2-2
V: TRBV11-3
D: TRBD2
CDR3: CASSPALGRGGTGELFF
DNA: TGTGCCAGCAGCCCGGCATTGGGGCGGGGGGGCACCGGGGAGCTGTTTTTT

size: once
J: TRBJ2-1
V: TRBV2
D: TRBD1
CDR3: CARDLRQGTSDEQFF
DNA: TGTGCCAGAGATCTCCGACAGGGAACGAGCGATGAGCAGTTCTTC

size: NA
J: TRBJ1-3
V: TRBV19
D: TRBD1
CDR3: CAARPGQHTGNTIYF
DNA: TGTGCCGCGAGGCCGGGACAGCACACTGGAAACACCATATATTTT

size: NA
J: TRBJ1-5
V: TRBV3-1/TRBV3-2
D: TRBD1
CDR3: CASSQDLPSGTANQPQHF
DNA: TGTGCCAGCAGCCAAGATCTACCCTCCGGGACAGCAAATCAGCCCCAGCATTTT

size: NA
J: TRBJ1-2
V: TRBV14
D: NA
CDR3: CASSQKRISSGDGYTF
DNA: TGTGCCAGCAGCCAAAAAAGAATCTCTTCAGGGGATGGCTACACCTTC

size: NA
J: TRBJ2-5
V: TRBV4-1
D: TRBD1
CDR3: CASSQDYRGGGETQYF
DNA: TGCGCCAGCAGCCAAGACTACAGGGGTGGTGGAGAGACCCAGTACTTC

size: few
J: TRBJ2-5
V: TRBV5-6
D: TRBD1
CDR3: CASSLGQGETQYF
DNA: TGTGCCAGCAGCTTGGGACAGGGTGAGACCCAGTACTTC

size: NA
J: TRBJ2-3
V: TRBV6-5
D: TRBD1
CDR3: CASSSGQGAVTQYF
DNA: TGTGCCAGCAGTTCCGGACAGGGGGCAGTTACGCAGTATTTT

size: NA
J: TRBJ2-2
V: TRBV18
D: NA
CDR3: CASSAQGGAGELFF
DNA: TGTGCCAGCTCAGCACAGGGAGGCGCCGGGGAGCTGTTTTTT